This entry describes one T cell receptor (beta chain). This entry comes from a study of control samples from healthy donors and cancer patients. Produced via immunoSEQ multiplex PCR; TCRdb's table is partial and in-frame only. The table records about 120,000 clones, over 75% of them present only once. Trimming took 10 bases from V and 7 from J; bases not matched to a gene: 14. CDR1 and CDR2 from the germline V gene are SGDLS and YYNGEE. The CDR3 extends over 16 amino acids. The receptor's source is a woman aged 50 to 65 with colorectal cancer. The material sequenced was PBMCs. The gene calls are TRBV9 and TRBJ2-2, with 12 nucleotides matching TRBD2. For the CDR3, the DNA is TGTGCCTCGAGCCCTAGCGGGGGGGATCTTAACGGGGAGCTGTTTTTT. Amino acid sequence: CASSPSGGDLNGELFF. Variable domain in full (rest from reference TRBV9 and TRBJ2-2): DSGVTQTPKHLITATGQRVTLRCSPRSGDLSVYWYQQSLDQGLQFLIQYYNGEERAKGNILERFSAQQFPDLHSELNLSSLELGDSALYFCASSPSGGDLNGELFFGEGSRLTVL.